The rows below give T cell receptor beta chains drawn from one sample of a study of CD8 T cells in ankylosing spondylitis. Via MiXCR, TCRdb re-called the 5' RACE reads, giving one row per CDR3 protein. The data contain about 340,000 distinct CDR3 sequences, about 14% of them singletons. The material sequenced was blood, either unsorted or a sorted T cell fraction (not recorded which). The receptors come from a male donor with ankylosing spondylitis or in good health (not recorded which). Both conserved end residues are trimmed from each CDR3.

>TRBV5-1|TRBJ1-4
ASSLDSGRGDEKLF
>TRBV11-2|TRBJ2-3
ASSLSALQY
>TRBV27|TRBJ1-1
ASRGFLRTEAF
>TRBV20-1|TRBJ1-6
SARVGEWSPLY
>TRBV7-2|TRBJ2-1
ASSLSGGARNEQF
>TRBV29-1|TRBJ2-7
SVFQREDYEQY
>TRBV2|TRBJ2-5
ASSGGEETQY
>TRBV20-1|TRBJ1-1
SAPVAEAGRRTEAF
>TRBV5-1|TRBJ2-1
ASRWGRSGNEQF
>TRBV12-3/TRBV12-4|TRBJ2-1
ASSPSGTGVYNEQF
>TRBV3-1|TRBJ1-2
ASSQDPSYGYT
>TRBV12-3/TRBV12-4|TRBJ2-5
ASSPSAGGLS
>TRBV7-2|TRBJ2-1
ASSLSLASGALGEQF
>TRBV12-3/TRBV12-4|TRBJ1-5
ASSLGGTGRLFNQPQH
>TRBV5-1|TRBJ2-3
ASSPGTTRKNTQY
>TRBV12-3/TRBV12-4|TRBJ2-3
ASSSGTGGTDTQY
>TRBV15|TRBJ1-2
ATSREVGIGGYT
>TRBV2|TRBJ2-7
ASARYEQY
>TRBV25-1|TRBJ1-4
ASSNTGGRSEKLF
>TRBV11-2|TRBJ2-5
ASSLVGRASGRAETQY
>TRBV11-1|TRBJ2-3
ASSLGWIWTSGADTQY
>TRBV3-1|TRBJ2-1
ASSLNRGPYNEQF
>TRBV6-4|TRBJ2-3
ASSPRQSNTQY
>TRBV3-1|TRBJ2-5
ASRDRLAGRDAQY
>TRBV10-2|TRBJ1-6
ASGRGNSPLH
>TRBV6-1|TRBJ1-6
ASFLGRNSPLH
>TRBV11-1|TRBJ2-1
ASSFGKAYNEQF
>TRBV25-1|TRBJ1-3
ASSGAGPGNTIY
>TRBV10-3|TRBJ2-3
AIMMQGVGTDTQY
>TRBV7-2|TRBJ2-5
ASSLLAGGWETQY
>TRBV27|TRBJ2-5
ASSPGLAGGRETQY
>TRBV18|TRBJ1-1
ASSLVGVGGTEAF
>TRBV7-8|TRBJ2-3
ASSIRDFDTDTQY
>TRBV30|TRBJ2-7
AWGLGASTYEQY
>TRBV3-1|TRBJ2-2
ASSQGTSGNTGELF
>TRBV5-1|TRBJ2-7
ASSSGAAEQY
>TRBV29-1|TRBJ2-1
SVEERKGLAGYNEQF
>TRBV25-1|TRBJ2-7
ASSEYSGRGYEQY
>TRBV11-2|TRBJ2-1
ASSPQAVLLGNEQF
>TRBV10-3|TRBJ2-7
AISESSSGSYEQY
>TRBV5-1|TRBJ1-4
ASSLGGTTTNEKLF
>TRBV7-2|TRBJ1-4
ASSRRGGVWEKLF
>TRBV5-1|TRBJ2-1
ASSFTLASPYNEQF
>TRBV4-1|TRBJ2-7
ASSQAQWQSENEQY
>TRBV10-3|TRBJ1-3
AISSGQISGNTIY
>TRBV29-1|TRBJ1-1
SVGEGARTEAF
>TRBV7-7|TRBJ2-5
ASSLGGGARGTQY
>TRBV12-3/TRBV12-4|TRBJ2-3
ASSSLTDTQY
>TRBV30|TRBJ2-3
AWSRYRPREDTQY
>TRBV3-1|TRBJ2-1
ASSQGGGGPYNEQF
>TRBV21-1|TRBJ2-7
ASSKDTSDKVDRENEQY
>TRBV12-3/TRBV12-4|TRBJ2-6
ASSFTQISGANVLT
>TRBV3-1|TRBJ2-1
ASSQVGGTSGNNDQF
>TRBV6-5|TRBJ1-1
ASITGTGDTEAF